These T cell receptor beta chains were read from a single sample in a study of blood T cell repertoires in COVID-19. Produced via immunoSEQ multiplex PCR; TCRdb's table is partial and in-frame only. Of about 150,000 clones listed, 80% are singletons. Specimen: peripheral blood. These receptors were collected from a man between 60 and 75 years old with active or convalescent COVID-19. Each CDR3 is given with its conserved first and last residue. A D gene is named only where the DNA matches it firmly. Clone size is stated in some rows and not others, as once, few, many or a class when expanded.

j_call v_call clone_size d_call cdr3_nt cdr3_aa
TRBJ2-7 TRBV10-3 - TRBD1 TGTGCCATCAGGGGGGGACAGGGTGGCTACGAGCAGTACTTC CAIRGGQGGYEQYF
TRBJ1-2 TRBV7-9 - - TGTGCCAGCAGTCCGGACGGGATCGGGGGCTACACCTTC CASSPDGIGGYTF
TRBJ2-7 TRBV5-4 few TRBD2 TGTGCCAGCAGCCTGACTAGCGGAACCTACGAGCAGTACTTC CASSLTSGTYEQYF
TRBJ2-5 TRBV5-1 few - TGCGCCAGCAGGGACAGTGGGGGACAAGAGACCCAGTACTTC CASRDSGGQETQYF
TRBJ2-1 TRBV18 - TRBD1 TGTGCCAGCTATGGGGACAGGGCGGGCAATGAGCAGTTCTTC CASYGDRAGNEQFF
TRBJ2-3 TRBV5-5 - TRBD2 TGTGCCAGCAGCTACCGGATAGCGGGATGGGCAGATACGCAGTATTTT CASSYRIAGWADTQYF
TRBJ1-2 TRBV6-1 - - TGTGCCAGCAGTGAATCGACAGCCCCGGGCTATGGCTACACCTTC CASSESTAPGYGYTF
TRBJ2-5 TRBV5-1 - TRBD1 TGCGCCAGCAGCTCACGAGGACAGGGGGAGACCCAGTACTTC CASSSRGQGETQYF
TRBJ2-1 TRBV7-9 - TRBD2 TGTGCCAGCAGCTCTTACCTAGCGGGAGAAGGTGAGCAGTTCTTC CASSSYLAGEGEQFF
TRBJ2-2 TRBV5-4 few TRBD1 TGTGCCAGCAGCTCTCTGGGACAGGGTAACACCGGGGAGCTGTTTTTT CASSSLGQGNTGELFF
TRBJ1-1 TRBV27 - TRBD1 TGTGCCAGCAGGAGACAGGGGGCCACTGAAGCTTTCTTT CASRRQGATEAFF
TRBJ1-5 TRBV21-1 - - TGTGCCAGCAGCTCGGATCAGCCCCAGCATTTT CASSSDQPQHF
TRBJ2-7 TRBV27 - - TGTGCCAGCGGGTTGGGAGTGGGCGAGCAGTACTTC CASGLGVGEQYF
TRBJ2-6 TRBV18 - - TGTGCCAGCTCACCAGGGCGCGTCACTGGGGCCAACGTCCTGACTTTC CASSPGRVTGANVLTF
TRBJ2-7 TRBV7-8 - TRBD2 TGTGCCAGCAGTCCCCGGATATCCGGGACTAGCGGTCTATACGAGCAGTACTTC CASSPRISGTSGLYEQYF
TRBJ2-1 TRBV7-3 few - TGTGCCAGCAGCTTCGACCGGGACACTTACAATGAGCAGTTCTTC CASSFDRDTYNEQFF
TRBJ1-1 TRBV28 once TRBD1 TGTGCCAGCAGTTTACCTCGCCGGACAGGTATTCAAGGAACTGAAGCTTTCTTT CASSLPRRTGIQGTEAFF
TRBJ2-7 TRBV30 - TRBD1 TGTGCCGCGATGGGCCCACAGGGGGCCCACTACGAGCAGTACTTC CAAMGPQGAHYEQYF
TRBJ1-1 TRBV3-1/TRBV3-2 - - TGTGCCAGCACGGTGGCGGGGATGGAAGCTTTCTTT CASTVAGMEAFF
TRBJ2-2 TRBV7-8 - TRBD2 TGTGCCAGCAGCTTAGGGCTAGCGGGAGGGCAAGGGGAGCTGTTTTTT CASSLGLAGGQGELFF
TRBJ2-1 TRBV9 - - TGTGCCAGCAGCTCCCCCGAGCTACTCCGGGATGAGCAGTTCTTC CASSSPELLRDEQFF
TRBJ1-3 TRBV30 - - TGTGCCTGGAGTGTCGTTCGAAACACCATATATTTT CAWSVVRNTIYF
TRBJ2-1 TRBV5-8 - TRBD2 TGTGCCAGCAGCTTGGAGTTACTAGCGGGTGGCGAGCAGTTCTTC CASSLELLAGGEQFF
TRBJ2-7 TRBV18 many TRBD1 TGTGCCAGCTCACCAGAATACAGGGGACCCTACGAGCAGTACTTC CASSPEYRGPYEQYF
TRBJ1-1 TRBV6-2/TRBV6-3 - - TGTGCCAGCAGTTACTCCCCGGACAGACCGAACACTGAAGCTTTCTTT CASSYSPDRPNTEAFF
TRBJ2-7 TRBV5-6 - TRBD1 TGTGCCAGCAGCCTCCGGGACAGGGTAACCTACGAGCAGTACTTC CASSLRDRVTYEQYF
TRBJ1-5 TRBV5-5 few - TGTGCCAGCAGCTTGGGGCGACTTAATCAGCCCCAGCATTTT CASSLGRLNQPQHF
TRBJ2-5 TRBV24-1 - TRBD1 TGTGCCACCAGTACAGGGGCGCCGGAGACCCAGTACTTC CATSTGAPETQYF
TRBJ1-5 TRBV27 - - TGTGCCAGCAGTTTGGTCTCAGGGGTGCAGCCCCAGCATTTT CASSLVSGVQPQHF
TRBJ2-3 TRBV2 - TRBD2 TGTGCCAGCAGTGAACTTCCTAGCGGGACAGATACGCAGTATTTT CASSELPSGTDTQYF
TRBJ1-3 TRBV6-6 - TRBD1 TGTGCCAGCAGTTTCGGGACAGACTCTGGAAACACCATATATTTT CASSFGTDSGNTIYF
TRBJ1-1 TRBV28 - TRBD1 TGTGCCAGCAGGGGACAGGCGAGATCGGGTGAAGCTTTCTTT CASRGQARSGEAFF
TRBJ1-4 TRBV28 - - TGTGCCAGCAGTTTTATCAGGGCTGACGAAAAACTGTTTTTT CASSFIRADEKLFF
TRBJ2-1 TRBV19 - TRBD2 TGTGCCAGTAGTATCGGCCTAGCGGGAGGGGGGGAGCAGTTCTTC CASSIGLAGGGEQFF
TRBJ2-5 TRBV3-1/TRBV3-2 - TRBD2 TGTGCCAGCAGCCAACTCGGGCTAGCGGGAGTATTATGGGAAGGAGAGACCCAGTACTTC CASSQLGLAGVLWEGETQYF
TRBJ1-1 TRBV5-5 - - TGTGCCAGCAGCTTTGACAGGAACACTGAAGCTTTCTTT CASSFDRNTEAFF
TRBJ2-7 TRBV4-2 - - TGTGCCAGCAGACTTCAGGGTTGGGCCTACGAGCAGTACTTC CASRLQGWAYEQYF
TRBJ1-6 TRBV11-2 - - TGTGCCAGCAGCTTATTGGGGGGTATTTCACCCCTCCACTTT CASSLLGGISPLHF
TRBJ2-1 TRBV27 - TRBD1 TGTGCCAGCAGACTTGGAGGCTTTGGGGACAGATACCCCTACAATGAGCAGTTCTTC CASRLGGFGDRYPYNEQFF
TRBJ2-3 TRBV6-5 - TRBD2 TGTGCCAGCGGAAAAGCGGGAGGGGGCACAGATACGCAGTATTTT CASGKAGGGTDTQYF
TRBJ2-7 TRBV28 - TRBD1 TGTGCCAGCAGTCCTAGGACAGGGATTCTCTACGAGCAGTACTTC CASSPRTGILYEQYF
TRBJ2-7 TRBV4-2 - - TGTGCCAGCAGCCAAGATGGGTCACTAAATGGGTACGAGCAGTACTTC CASSQDGSLNGYEQYF